The rows below give T cell receptor beta chains drawn from one sample of a study of blood T cell repertoires in COVID-19. TCRdb's copy holds only in-frame clones and misses some; the assay was immunoSEQ multiplex PCR. This sample has approximately 180,000 clones, with over 70% found just once. Sequenced sample: peripheral blood. The source is a woman aged 40 to 50 with COVID-19, enrolled during active disease. CDR3s include the opening cysteine and the closing phenylalanine or tryptophan. D genes are given only for firm matches. Size values are once, few and many counts, or a class for expanded clones, and some rows have none.

clone size: NA
J gene: TRBJ1-3
V gene: TRBV6-2/TRBV6-3
CDR3 length: 14
D gene: NA
CDR3 DNA: TGTGCCAGCAGTTACTTGAGTACTGGAAACACCATATATTTT
CDR3 protein: CASSYLSTGNTIYF

clone size: few
J gene: TRBJ1-1
V gene: TRBV6-5
CDR3 length: 14
D gene: TRBD1
CDR3 DNA: TGTGCCAGCAGCCCCCGGACAGGCTGGACTGAAGCTTTCTTT
CDR3 protein: CASSPRTGWTEAFF

clone size: once
J gene: TRBJ1-6
V gene: TRBV9
CDR3 length: 15
D gene: NA
CDR3 DNA: TGTGCCAGCAGCCCAGGGGATTCCTATAATTCACCCCTCCACTTT
CDR3 protein: CASSPGDSYNSPLHF

clone size: NA
J gene: TRBJ2-3
V gene: TRBV5-1
CDR3 length: 17
D gene: TRBD2
CDR3 DNA: TGCGCCAGCAGCCTTGCGCCTAGCGGATACTCCACAGATACGCAGTATTTT
CDR3 protein: CASSLAPSGYSTDTQYF

clone size: NA
J gene: TRBJ2-7
V gene: TRBV11-2
CDR3 length: 11
D gene: NA
CDR3 DNA: TGTGCCAGCAGCCCGTACCAGGAACCGTACTTC
CDR3 protein: CASSPYQEPYF

clone size: NA
J gene: TRBJ1-2
V gene: TRBV25-1
CDR3 length: 13
D gene: NA
CDR3 DNA: TGTGCCAGCAGTGAGGCTCTGGACTATGGCTACACCTTC
CDR3 protein: CASSEALDYGYTF

clone size: NA
J gene: TRBJ1-6
V gene: TRBV6-1
CDR3 length: 15
D gene: NA
CDR3 DNA: TGTGCCAGCAGTGAGTCGGGGGGTGGCCGGACACCCCTCCACTTT
CDR3 protein: CASSESGGGRTPLHF

clone size: NA
J gene: TRBJ2-7
V gene: TRBV11-2
CDR3 length: 14
D gene: NA
CDR3 DNA: TGTGCCAGCAGCTTTACTGCGCGCTCCTACGAGCAGTACTTC
CDR3 protein: CASSFTARSYEQYF

clone size: NA
J gene: TRBJ1-1
V gene: TRBV4-1
CDR3 length: 17
D gene: TRBD1
CDR3 DNA: TGCGCCAGCAGCCAGCTCATGGGACAGGGCAAGAACACTGAAGCTTTCTTT
CDR3 protein: CASSQLMGQGKNTEAFF

clone size: NA
J gene: TRBJ1-6
V gene: TRBV5-1
CDR3 length: 16
D gene: NA
CDR3 DNA: TGCGCCAGCAGCCTGGGCGTTTGGGCCAGGGATTCACCCCTCCACTTT
CDR3 protein: CASSLGVWARDSPLHF

clone size: NA
J gene: TRBJ2-7
V gene: TRBV21-1
CDR3 length: 16
D gene: NA
CDR3 DNA: TGTGCCAGCAGCATCTCCCCCGGGACAGGGTCCCACGAGCAGTACTTC
CDR3 protein: CASSISPGTGSHEQYF

clone size: NA
J gene: TRBJ1-2
V gene: TRBV28
CDR3 length: 14
D gene: TRBD1
CDR3 DNA: TGTGCCAGCTTTAACAGGGGCGTCCACTATGGCTACACCTTC
CDR3 protein: CASFNRGVHYGYTF

clone size: NA
J gene: TRBJ2-2
V gene: TRBV29-1
CDR3 length: 15
D gene: NA
CDR3 DNA: TGCAGCGTTGAAGAAAGGTTGGGGGGGCCCGGGGAGCTGTTTTTT
CDR3 protein: CSVEERLGGPGELFF

clone size: few
J gene: TRBJ2-1
V gene: TRBV7-9
CDR3 length: 15
D gene: NA
CDR3 DNA: TGTGCCAGCAGCTTAAGAGCGGGCTCCTACAATGAGCAGTTCTTC
CDR3 protein: CASSLRAGSYNEQFF

clone size: NA
J gene: TRBJ2-7
V gene: TRBV7-6
CDR3 length: 15
D gene: TRBD2
CDR3 DNA: TGTGCCAGCAGTTCGGTAACTAGCGGAGGCTACGAGCAGTACTTC
CDR3 protein: CASSSVTSGGYEQYF

clone size: NA
J gene: TRBJ2-7
V gene: TRBV6-5
CDR3 length: 14
D gene: NA
CDR3 DNA: TGTGCCACCCAAGCCCGGGGACAAACCTACGAGCAGTACTTC
CDR3 protein: CATQARGQTYEQYF

clone size: NA
J gene: TRBJ1-2
V gene: TRBV15
CDR3 length: 14
D gene: TRBD1
CDR3 DNA: TGTGCCACCAGCAGGGGGGACAGCGACTATGGCTACACCTTC
CDR3 protein: CATSRGDSDYGYTF

clone size: NA
J gene: TRBJ2-1
V gene: TRBV24-1
CDR3 length: 11
D gene: NA
CDR3 DNA: TGTGCCACCAGTGCCCGGAATGAGCAGTTCTTC
CDR3 protein: CATSARNEQFF

clone size: NA
J gene: TRBJ2-7
V gene: TRBV9
CDR3 length: 13
D gene: TRBD1
CDR3 DNA: TGTGCCAGCAGCGCACAGGGGGCCTACGAGCAGTACTTC
CDR3 protein: CASSAQGAYEQYF

clone size: NA
J gene: TRBJ1-1
V gene: TRBV5-1
CDR3 length: 13
D gene: NA
CDR3 DNA: TGCGCCAGCAGCTTGGCCACTCTGTCTGAAGCTTTCTTT
CDR3 protein: CASSLATLSEAFF

clone size: NA
J gene: TRBJ1-5
V gene: TRBV4-1
CDR3 length: 17
D gene: TRBD1
CDR3 DNA: TGCGCCAGCAGCCAAGATGCGGGAGGGGGCCATAATCAGCCCCAGCATTTT
CDR3 protein: CASSQDAGGGHNQPQHF

clone size: NA
J gene: TRBJ2-2
V gene: TRBV7-3
CDR3 length: 17
D gene: NA
CDR3 DNA: TGTGCCAGCAGCTATCAACCACCAGGGGTTGGGCACGGGGAGCTGTTTTTT
CDR3 protein: CASSYQPPGVGHGELFF

clone size: NA
J gene: TRBJ1-1
V gene: TRBV6-1
CDR3 length: 15
D gene: TRBD1
CDR3 DNA: TGTGCCAGCAGTGACCAGGGACAGGGGAACCCTGAAGCTTTCTTT
CDR3 protein: CASSDQGQGNPEAFF

clone size: NA
J gene: TRBJ2-2
V gene: TRBV11-3
CDR3 length: 19
D gene: TRBD1
CDR3 DNA: TGTGCCAGCAGCCCCTGGGACAGGGGGGACGGATCAAACACCGGGGAGCTGTTTTTT
CDR3 protein: CASSPWDRGDGSNTGELFF

clone size: few
J gene: TRBJ2-2
V gene: TRBV7-9
CDR3 length: 16
D gene: TRBD1
CDR3 DNA: TGTGCCAGCAGCCGTACAGGGGGCCTGGACACCGGGGAGCTGTTTTTT
CDR3 protein: CASSRTGGLDTGELFF

clone size: NA
J gene: TRBJ2-7
V gene: TRBV7-2
CDR3 length: 14
D gene: NA
CDR3 DNA: TGTGCCAGCAGCTTACAGGGGAGCTCCTACGAGCAGTACTTC
CDR3 protein: CASSLQGSSYEQYF

clone size: NA
J gene: TRBJ2-4
V gene: TRBV27
CDR3 length: 14
D gene: TRBD1
CDR3 DNA: TGTGCCAGCAGTTCCGACAGGGTTATAGACATTCAGTACTTC
CDR3 protein: CASSSDRVIDIQYF

clone size: NA
J gene: TRBJ2-1
V gene: TRBV21-1
CDR3 length: 15
D gene: NA
CDR3 DNA: TGTGCCAGCAGCAATCAACTAGCGGGACTCAATGAGCAGTTCTTC
CDR3 protein: CASSNQLAGLNEQFF

clone size: NA
J gene: TRBJ2-3
V gene: TRBV6-5
CDR3 length: 15
D gene: NA
CDR3 DNA: TGTGCCAGCAGCCCCAGGGGTCGGGGCACAGATACGCAGTATTTT
CDR3 protein: CASSPRGRGTDTQYF

clone size: NA
J gene: TRBJ2-2
V gene: TRBV24-1
CDR3 length: 16
D gene: TRBD1
CDR3 DNA: TGTGCCACCAGTGATTTGACAGGGGGCGACACCGGGGAGCTGTTTTTT
CDR3 protein: CATSDLTGGDTGELFF

clone size: few
J gene: TRBJ1-6
V gene: TRBV19
CDR3 length: 15
D gene: TRBD1
CDR3 DNA: TGTGCCAGTAGTCTCCGGGACAGGCATAATTCACCCCTCCACTTT
CDR3 protein: CASSLRDRHNSPLHF

clone size: once
J gene: TRBJ1-3
V gene: TRBV19
CDR3 length: 15
D gene: NA
CDR3 DNA: TGTGCCAGTAGTATGAACGAGCTCTCTGGAAACACCATATATTTT
CDR3 protein: CASSMNELSGNTIYF

clone size: few
J gene: TRBJ2-7
V gene: TRBV7-3
CDR3 length: 14
D gene: TRBD1
CDR3 DNA: TGTGCCAGCAGCTTCGGGACAGGGAGGCACGAGCAGTACTTC
CDR3 protein: CASSFGTGRHEQYF

clone size: NA
J gene: TRBJ1-1
V gene: TRBV12-3/TRBV12-4
CDR3 length: 13
D gene: TRBD1
CDR3 DNA: TGTGCCAGCAGCATTACAGGGGGCCGGGGTGCTTTCTTT
CDR3 protein: CASSITGGRGAFF

clone size: NA
J gene: TRBJ2-7
V gene: TRBV5-4
CDR3 length: 15
D gene: TRBD1
CDR3 DNA: TGTGCCAGCAGCCAAAAGGGACAGAGAACCTACGAGCAGTACTTC
CDR3 protein: CASSQKGQRTYEQYF

clone size: NA
J gene: TRBJ2-7
V gene: TRBV11-3
CDR3 length: 15
D gene: TRBD2
CDR3 DNA: TGTGCCAGCAGCCCCGGGACTAGCGGGTTGTACGAGCAGTACTTC
CDR3 protein: CASSPGTSGLYEQYF

clone size: few
J gene: TRBJ2-3
V gene: TRBV24-1
CDR3 length: 16
D gene: TRBD2
CDR3 DNA: TGTGCCACCAGTGACTTAACTAGCGGGGGCACAGATACGCAGTATTTT
CDR3 protein: CATSDLTSGGTDTQYF

clone size: NA
J gene: TRBJ2-2
V gene: TRBV5-4
CDR3 length: 13
D gene: NA
CDR3 DNA: TGTGCCAGCAGACCTGGAGACCTCCGGGAGCTGTTTTTT
CDR3 protein: CASRPGDLRELFF

clone size: NA
J gene: TRBJ2-1
V gene: TRBV3-1/TRBV3-2
CDR3 length: 13
D gene: NA
CDR3 DNA: TGTGCCAGCAGCTATCCCCCCTACAATGAGCAGTTCTTC
CDR3 protein: CASSYPPYNEQFF

clone size: NA
J gene: TRBJ2-1
V gene: TRBV20-1
CDR3 length: 12
D gene: NA
CDR3 DNA: TGCAGTGCTAGTGAGAGCGTCCATGAGCAGTTCTTC
CDR3 protein: CSASESVHEQFF

clone size: NA
J gene: TRBJ2-7
V gene: TRBV28
CDR3 length: 16
D gene: TRBD1
CDR3 DNA: TGTGCCAGCAGTCCTTTACTTACAGGGGTCCCCTACGAGCAGTACTTC
CDR3 protein: CASSPLLTGVPYEQYF

clone size: NA
J gene: TRBJ2-2
V gene: TRBV5-1
CDR3 length: 13
D gene: NA
CDR3 DNA: TGCGCCAGCAGCCTGGGGGGCAACGGGGAGCTGTTTTTT
CDR3 protein: CASSLGGNGELFF

clone size: NA
J gene: TRBJ1-4
V gene: TRBV5-1
CDR3 length: 15
D gene: NA
CDR3 DNA: TGCGCCAGCAGCTTGCAAGCCCAGGGTCGTGAAAAACTGTTTTTT
CDR3 protein: CASSLQAQGREKLFF

clone size: NA
J gene: TRBJ2-1
V gene: TRBV19
CDR3 length: 15
D gene: TRBD2
CDR3 DNA: TGTGCCACAAATCCTAGCGGGGGGACGGTGTGGGAGCAGTTCTTC
CDR3 protein: CATNPSGGTVWEQFF

clone size: NA
J gene: TRBJ2-5
V gene: TRBV18
CDR3 length: 13
D gene: NA
CDR3 DNA: TGTGCCAGCTCAACGCTCGAGTCGGGGACCCAGTACTTC
CDR3 protein: CASSTLESGTQYF

clone size: NA
J gene: TRBJ2-3
V gene: TRBV13
CDR3 length: 15
D gene: NA
CDR3 DNA: TGTGCCAGCAGCTGGTACCCTCAGGGTGGTGATACGCAGTATTTT
CDR3 protein: CASSWYPQGGDTQYF

clone size: NA
J gene: TRBJ2-5
V gene: TRBV6-2/TRBV6-3
CDR3 length: 15
D gene: NA
CDR3 DNA: TGTGCCAGCAGTTATGGAGGCTGGGGAGGAGAGACCCAGTACTTC
CDR3 protein: CASSYGGWGGETQYF

clone size: NA
J gene: TRBJ2-3
V gene: TRBV6-4
CDR3 length: 16
D gene: TRBD2
CDR3 DNA: TGTGCCAGCAGGCCTGATCCCGGGAGGGCCCCGGATACGCAGTATTTT
CDR3 protein: CASRPDPGRAPDTQYF

clone size: few
J gene: TRBJ2-7
V gene: TRBV2
CDR3 length: 11
D gene: NA
CDR3 DNA: TGTGCCAGCAGTGTAACCTACGAGCAGTACTTC
CDR3 protein: CASSVTYEQYF

clone size: NA
J gene: TRBJ1-2
V gene: TRBV27
CDR3 length: 14
D gene: NA
CDR3 DNA: TGTGCCAGCACCGAAACCCAGGCTAACTATGGCTACACCTTC
CDR3 protein: CASTETQANYGYTF

clone size: once
J gene: TRBJ1-6
V gene: TRBV9
CDR3 length: 19
D gene: NA
CDR3 DNA: TGTGCCAGCAGCGTAGCTAAAGCGGGCACTAGCTCCTATAATTCACCCCTCCACTTT
CDR3 protein: CASSVAKAGTSSYNSPLHF

clone size: NA
J gene: TRBJ1-3
V gene: TRBV18
CDR3 length: 16
D gene: NA
CDR3 DNA: TGTGCCAGCTCACCAATAGATGGTAGCTCTGGAAACACCATATATTTT
CDR3 protein: CASSPIDGSSGNTIYF

clone size: NA
J gene: TRBJ2-2
V gene: TRBV6-5
CDR3 length: 14
D gene: TRBD1
CDR3 DNA: TGTGCCAGCAGTTTCCGACAGGGGGCCGGGGAGCTGTTTTTT
CDR3 protein: CASSFRQGAGELFF

clone size: NA
J gene: TRBJ1-4
V gene: TRBV19
CDR3 length: 13
D gene: NA
CDR3 DNA: TGTGCCAGTAGTAGAGGTGGAAATGAAAAACTGTTTTTT
CDR3 protein: CASSRGGNEKLFF